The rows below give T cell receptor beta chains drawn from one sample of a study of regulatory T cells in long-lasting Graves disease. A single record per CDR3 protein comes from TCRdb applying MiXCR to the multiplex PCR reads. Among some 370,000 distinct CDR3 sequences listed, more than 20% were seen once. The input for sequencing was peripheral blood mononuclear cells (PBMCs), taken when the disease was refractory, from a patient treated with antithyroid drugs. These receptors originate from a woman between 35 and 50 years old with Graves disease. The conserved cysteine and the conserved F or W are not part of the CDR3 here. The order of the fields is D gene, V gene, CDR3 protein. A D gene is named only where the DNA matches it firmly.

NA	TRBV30	AWSSYKGNTEAF
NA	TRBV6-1	ASSASTFHNEQF
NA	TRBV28	ASSSRWWLNYGYT
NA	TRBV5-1	ASSPTSLVSWGTEAF
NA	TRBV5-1	ASSPAGVRTGELF
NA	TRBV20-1	SASSGHGANVLT
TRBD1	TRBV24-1	ATSLQGNQPQH
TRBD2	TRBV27	ASRDGTSGRETQY
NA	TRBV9	ASSVNPLGSGSYEQY
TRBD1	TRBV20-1	RAVGDRDLRDTEAF
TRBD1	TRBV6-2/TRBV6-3	ASSSTGAGGANVLT
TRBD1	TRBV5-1	ASSLDPGGLNTEAF
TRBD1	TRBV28	ASSLQGAVEKLF
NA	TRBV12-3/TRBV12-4	ASTPGIERPQH
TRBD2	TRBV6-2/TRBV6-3	ASLGGLAGAGELF
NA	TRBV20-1	SAAGHLNTEAF
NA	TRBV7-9	ASSLTRNTGELF
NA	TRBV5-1	ASSGGTGTGELF
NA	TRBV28	ASTPGEGSWAGGYT
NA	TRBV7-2	ASSFFRNIQY
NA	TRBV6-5	ASSYSGIGSEQY
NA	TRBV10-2	ASSGTVVYGYT
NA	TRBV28	ASSSSGHNYGYT
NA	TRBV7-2	ASSSGILVDEELF
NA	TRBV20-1	SARSSSSIASTEAF
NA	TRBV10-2	AARGANIETQY
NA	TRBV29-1	SVRISNEKLF
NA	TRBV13	ASSLGSGPLNTEAF
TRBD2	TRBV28	ASRPTGLAAHEQY
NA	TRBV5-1	ASRASYEQY
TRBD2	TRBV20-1	SAFSGRATGELF
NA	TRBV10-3	AISESFGAPQH
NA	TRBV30	AWRRVANTEAF
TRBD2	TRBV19	ASSIGTRGYNEQF
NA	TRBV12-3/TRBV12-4	ASSSRSKGTGEQY
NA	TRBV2	ASSGGASTNEKLF
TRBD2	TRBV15	ATSGKPGSGGFRTGDRETQY
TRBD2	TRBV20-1	SARRLADPYEQY
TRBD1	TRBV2	ASTYRGDGEKLF
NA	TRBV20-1	SALRPNTGELF
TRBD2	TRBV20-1	SAGLAGAYEQY
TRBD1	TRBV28	ASSFRTGAGANVLT
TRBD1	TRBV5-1	ASSLGQGLGAF
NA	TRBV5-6	ASSWYGPNTGELF
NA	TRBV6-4	ASSVSLGVESYGYT
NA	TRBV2	ASISSGKYTQY
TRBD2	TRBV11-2	ASSSRLAGGPFRADTQY
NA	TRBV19	ASSADTGLEETQY
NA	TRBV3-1	ASSQTGNTEAF
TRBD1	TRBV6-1	ASSPRFGQGLNEQY